This is a list of T cell receptor beta chains from one sample in a study of blood T cell repertoires in COVID-19. Here immunoSEQ multiplex PCR was the method, and the copy in TCRdb shows in-frame clones only, minus some. The sample shows around 180,000 clones, approximately 85% of them seen only once. Input material: peripheral blood. These receptors were taken from a woman older than 75 with acute or convalescent COVID-19. The CDR3 runs from the conserved cysteine through the conserved F or W. Fields, in order: clone size, D gene, J gene, CDR3 length, V gene, CDR3 DNA, CDR3 protein. A D gene is named only where the DNA matches it firmly. The size field is filled for only some rows; it gives once, few, many or a size class.

abundance: once
d_gene: TRBD2
j_gene: TRBJ2-5
len: 18
v_gene: TRBV7-9
CDR3nt: TGTGCCAGCAGCTCCGCATACCGTAGCGGGGGACGAAGAGGTACCCAGTACTTC
CDR3aa: CASSSAYRSGGRRGTQYF

abundance: -
d_gene: -
j_gene: TRBJ1-4
len: 13
v_gene: TRBV12-3/TRBV12-4
CDR3nt: TGTGCCAGCAGTTTGGGCGTGGAGGGAGGGCGGTTTTTT
CDR3aa: CASSLGVEGGRFF

abundance: -
d_gene: TRBD1
j_gene: TRBJ2-7
len: 15
v_gene: TRBV7-2
CDR3nt: TGTGCCAGCAGCTTCACAGGGGGATCCCTGTACGAGCAGTACTTC
CDR3aa: CASSFTGGSLYEQYF

abundance: -
d_gene: TRBD2
j_gene: TRBJ2-7
len: 14
v_gene: TRBV7-3
CDR3nt: TGTGCCAGCAGCTTACTAGCGGGAGTGTTCGAGCAGTACTTC
CDR3aa: CASSLLAGVFEQYF

abundance: -
d_gene: -
j_gene: TRBJ2-1
len: 12
v_gene: TRBV15
CDR3nt: TGTGCCACCAGCTGGGGGGACAATGAGCAGTTCTTC
CDR3aa: CATSWGDNEQFF

abundance: -
d_gene: TRBD1
j_gene: TRBJ2-7
len: 15
v_gene: TRBV7-2
CDR3nt: TGTGCCAGCAGCTTAGGGGGACAGCAGAGGTACGAGCAGTACTTC
CDR3aa: CASSLGGQQRYEQYF

abundance: -
d_gene: TRBD1
j_gene: TRBJ2-1
len: 13
v_gene: TRBV7-2
CDR3nt: TGTGCCAGCAACAGGGGGGCGGACAATGAGCAGTTCTTC
CDR3aa: CASNRGADNEQFF

abundance: -
d_gene: -
j_gene: TRBJ2-7
len: 13
v_gene: TRBV18
CDR3nt: TGTGCCAGCTCACCCGGACAGACCTACGAGCAGTACTTC
CDR3aa: CASSPGQTYEQYF

abundance: -
d_gene: TRBD2
j_gene: TRBJ2-3
len: 16
v_gene: TRBV18
CDR3nt: TGTGCCAGCTCAGTGCAGCGGGAGGCTAGCACAGATACGCAGTATTTT
CDR3aa: CASSVQREASTDTQYF

abundance: -
d_gene: TRBD2
j_gene: TRBJ2-3
len: 15
v_gene: TRBV19
CDR3nt: TGTGCCAGTAGTATAGGGCTAGCGGGAAGAGATACGCAGTATTTT
CDR3aa: CASSIGLAGRDTQYF

abundance: -
d_gene: -
j_gene: TRBJ1-4
len: 14
v_gene: TRBV7-9
CDR3nt: TGTGCCAGCAGCTTTCTGGCGGAAAGTGAAAAACTGTTTTTT
CDR3aa: CASSFLAESEKLFF

abundance: -
d_gene: TRBD2
j_gene: TRBJ2-1
len: 16
v_gene: TRBV4-2
CDR3nt: TGTGCCAGCAGCCAAGTATTTAGGACTAGCGGCAATGAGCAGTTCTTC
CDR3aa: CASSQVFRTSGNEQFF

abundance: once
d_gene: -
j_gene: TRBJ1-1
len: 16
v_gene: TRBV9
CDR3nt: TGTGCCAGCAGCACAACCCCTGACACCGTGAACACTGAAGCTTTCTTT
CDR3aa: CASSTTPDTVNTEAFF

abundance: many
d_gene: -
j_gene: TRBJ2-5
len: 12
v_gene: TRBV3-1/TRBV3-2
CDR3nt: TGTGCCAGCAGAAACACGGCGGGTACCCAGTACTTC
CDR3aa: CASRNTAGTQYF

abundance: once
d_gene: TRBD2
j_gene: TRBJ2-4
len: 18
v_gene: TRBV6-1
CDR3nt: TGTGCCAGCAGTGAAGTTCCCATGAGGACTAGCGGGAAGAACATTCAGTACTTC
CDR3aa: CASSEVPMRTSGKNIQYF

abundance: -
d_gene: TRBD2
j_gene: TRBJ2-1
len: 15
v_gene: TRBV29-1
CDR3nt: TGCAGCGTTGACCGACTAGCGGGAGTGGCGAATGAGCAGTTCTTC
CDR3aa: CSVDRLAGVANEQFF

abundance: once
d_gene: -
j_gene: TRBJ2-7
len: 14
v_gene: TRBV2
CDR3nt: TGTGCCAGCAGTCTGACGGGAGCTTTCTACGAGCAGTACTTC
CDR3aa: CASSLTGAFYEQYF

abundance: -
d_gene: TRBD1
j_gene: TRBJ2-7
len: 18
v_gene: TRBV27
CDR3nt: TGTGCCAGCAGTTTCCTTAGAGCCGGGACAGGGAGTCCCTACGAGCAGTACTTC
CDR3aa: CASSFLRAGTGSPYEQYF

abundance: -
d_gene: TRBD1
j_gene: TRBJ1-6
len: 11
v_gene: TRBV2
CDR3nt: TGTGCCAGCAGTGAAGACAGGGGATCCCACTTT
CDR3aa: CASSEDRGSHF

abundance: -
d_gene: TRBD1
j_gene: TRBJ2-7
len: 15
v_gene: TRBV4-1
CDR3nt: TGCGCCAGCAGCCCAACTCCGGCAGGGGGCTACGAGCAGTACTTC
CDR3aa: CASSPTPAGGYEQYF

abundance: -
d_gene: -
j_gene: TRBJ1-3
len: 14
v_gene: TRBV5-4
CDR3nt: TGTGCCAGCAGCTTGGCAGGGGTGGGAAACACCATATATTTT
CDR3aa: CASSLAGVGNTIYF

abundance: -
d_gene: -
j_gene: TRBJ2-3
len: 17
v_gene: TRBV4-2
CDR3nt: TGTGCCAGCAGCCAAGAACGGGGTTTTTCTAGCACAGATACGCAGTATTTT
CDR3aa: CASSQERGFSSTDTQYF

abundance: once
d_gene: -
j_gene: TRBJ2-3
len: 17
v_gene: TRBV5-5
CDR3nt: TGTGCCAGCAGCTTGAGGGGGGGACAGGTTATCACAGATACGCAGTATTTT
CDR3aa: CASSLRGGQVITDTQYF

abundance: -
d_gene: TRBD2
j_gene: TRBJ2-1
len: 15
v_gene: TRBV6-1
CDR3nt: TGTGCCAGCAGTGAATGGCGGGGGAGCTACAATGAGCAGTTCTTC
CDR3aa: CASSEWRGSYNEQFF

abundance: -
d_gene: -
j_gene: TRBJ1-1
len: 15
v_gene: TRBV3-1/TRBV3-2
CDR3nt: TGTGCCAGCAGCCCCGAGGCGGGGGTGAGCACTGAAGCTTTCTTT
CDR3aa: CASSPEAGVSTEAFF

abundance: once
d_gene: TRBD2
j_gene: TRBJ2-3
len: 15
v_gene: TRBV30
CDR3nt: TGTGCCCGGGGACTAGCGGGAGGCAATACAGATACGCAGTATTTT
CDR3aa: CARGLAGGNTDTQYF

abundance: -
d_gene: TRBD2
j_gene: TRBJ2-1
len: 15
v_gene: TRBV4-3
CDR3nt: TGCGCCAGCAGCCCGACCGGGACTAACTACAATGAGCAGTTCTTC
CDR3aa: CASSPTGTNYNEQFF

abundance: -
d_gene: TRBD2
j_gene: TRBJ2-3
len: 16
v_gene: TRBV25-1
CDR3nt: TGTGCCAGCAGTGACCAGGGGACCGCGGGGGGGGATACGCAGTATTTT
CDR3aa: CASSDQGTAGGDTQYF

abundance: -
d_gene: -
j_gene: TRBJ1-2
len: 12
v_gene: TRBV3-1/TRBV3-2
CDR3nt: TGTGCCAGCAAGGCTACGGAGTATGGCTACACCTTC
CDR3aa: CASKATEYGYTF

abundance: -
d_gene: TRBD1
j_gene: TRBJ2-2
len: 14
v_gene: TRBV15
CDR3nt: TGTGCCACCAGCCGGGACAGAGACACCGGGGAGCTGTTTTTT
CDR3aa: CATSRDRDTGELFF

abundance: -
d_gene: TRBD1
j_gene: TRBJ2-1
len: 15
v_gene: TRBV5-1
CDR3nt: TGCGCCAGCAGCTTGGCCTTGGGACAGGGCTATGAGCAGTTCTTC
CDR3aa: CASSLALGQGYEQFF

abundance: -
d_gene: TRBD2
j_gene: TRBJ2-7
len: 15
v_gene: TRBV6-2/TRBV6-3
CDR3nt: TGTGCCAGCAGTTGGACTAGCGGGGGGGCCTCGGAGCAGTACTTC
CDR3aa: CASSWTSGGASEQYF

abundance: -
d_gene: TRBD1
j_gene: TRBJ2-7
len: 13
v_gene: TRBV5-4
CDR3nt: TGTGCCAGCAGCCTCAAGACAGGGAACGAGCAGTACTTC
CDR3aa: CASSLKTGNEQYF

abundance: -
d_gene: -
j_gene: TRBJ1-5
len: 17
v_gene: TRBV19
CDR3nt: TGTGCCAGTAGTATTCTGGCATCCTTTCAGGGCAATCAGCCCCAGCATTTT
CDR3aa: CASSILASFQGNQPQHF

abundance: -
d_gene: -
j_gene: TRBJ1-6
len: 15
v_gene: TRBV2
CDR3nt: TGTGCCAGCCGCTCTGAGAGCTCCTATAATTCACCCCTCCACTTT
CDR3aa: CASRSESSYNSPLHF

abundance: -
d_gene: -
j_gene: TRBJ1-2
len: 16
v_gene: TRBV7-9
CDR3nt: TGTGCCAGCAGCTTAGCGCGGGGGGACCCCATCTATGGCTACACCTTC
CDR3aa: CASSLARGDPIYGYTF

abundance: -
d_gene: -
j_gene: TRBJ1-4
len: 15
v_gene: TRBV27
CDR3nt: TGTGCCAGCAGTCCCCTGGCGGGGGCGGGGGGAAAACTGTTTTTT
CDR3aa: CASSPLAGAGGKLFF

abundance: -
d_gene: -
j_gene: TRBJ1-6
len: 17
v_gene: TRBV19
CDR3nt: TGTGCCAGTAGGCTTCAGGAATCGAGCTCCTATAATTCACCCCTCCACTTT
CDR3aa: CASRLQESSSYNSPLHF

abundance: -
d_gene: TRBD1
j_gene: TRBJ1-5
len: 15
v_gene: TRBV5-1
CDR3nt: TGCGCCAGCAGCTCGGGACAGGGGAGAAATCAGCCCCAGCATTTT
CDR3aa: CASSSGQGRNQPQHF

abundance: -
d_gene: -
j_gene: TRBJ2-7
len: 15
v_gene: TRBV6-2/TRBV6-3
CDR3nt: TGTGCCAGCAGTTCCCCGGGATCCTCCTTGGGGGAGCAGTACTTC
CDR3aa: CASSSPGSSLGEQYF

abundance: -
d_gene: TRBD2
j_gene: TRBJ2-6
len: 18
v_gene: TRBV5-1
CDR3nt: TGCGCCAGCAGCTTACTAGCGGGAGGAAGCTCTGGGGCCAACGTCCTGACTTTC
CDR3aa: CASSLLAGGSSGANVLTF

abundance: -
d_gene: TRBD2
j_gene: TRBJ2-1
len: 14
v_gene: TRBV7-2
CDR3nt: TGTGCCAGCAGCTTGGTAGGACTAGCCAGTGAGCAGTTCTTC
CDR3aa: CASSLVGLASEQFF

abundance: -
d_gene: -
j_gene: TRBJ1-5
len: 15
v_gene: TRBV6-5
CDR3nt: TGTGCCAGCAGTTACTCGGGCGGGTGGTTCGAGCCCCAGCATTTT
CDR3aa: CASSYSGGWFEPQHF

abundance: -
d_gene: TRBD1
j_gene: TRBJ1-6
len: 15
v_gene: TRBV10-3
CDR3nt: TGTGCCATCAGTCTACAGGGGGCGGGTAATTCACCCCTCCACTTT
CDR3aa: CAISLQGAGNSPLHF

abundance: -
d_gene: TRBD1
j_gene: TRBJ1-2
len: 14
v_gene: TRBV14
CDR3nt: TGTGCCAGCAGCTTCACAGGGGGCTACTATGGCTACACCTTC
CDR3aa: CASSFTGGYYGYTF

abundance: -
d_gene: TRBD1
j_gene: TRBJ1-6
len: 15
v_gene: TRBV30
CDR3nt: TGTGCCTGGAGCGCCGGACAGGTCCTTACTTCACCCCTCCACTTT
CDR3aa: CAWSAGQVLTSPLHF